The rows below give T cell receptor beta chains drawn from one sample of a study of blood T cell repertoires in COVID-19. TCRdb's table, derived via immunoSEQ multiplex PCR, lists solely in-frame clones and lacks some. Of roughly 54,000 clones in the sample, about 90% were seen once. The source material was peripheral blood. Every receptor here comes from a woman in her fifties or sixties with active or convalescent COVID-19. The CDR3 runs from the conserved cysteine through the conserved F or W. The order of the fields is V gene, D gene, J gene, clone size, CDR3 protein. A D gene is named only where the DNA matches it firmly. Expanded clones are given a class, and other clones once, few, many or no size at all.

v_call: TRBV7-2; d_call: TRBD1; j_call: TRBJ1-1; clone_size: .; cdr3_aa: CASSLDRGQVTEAFF
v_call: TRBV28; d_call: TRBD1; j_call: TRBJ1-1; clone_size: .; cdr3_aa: CASTTPGDRDTEAFF
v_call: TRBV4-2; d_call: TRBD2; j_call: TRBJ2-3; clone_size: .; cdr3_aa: CASSQDLTSGEHNTQYF
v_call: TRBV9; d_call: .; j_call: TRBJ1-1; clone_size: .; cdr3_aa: CASSPAGARITEAFF
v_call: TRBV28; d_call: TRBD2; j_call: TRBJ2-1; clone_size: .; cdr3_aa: CASSPTRTSGYNEQFF
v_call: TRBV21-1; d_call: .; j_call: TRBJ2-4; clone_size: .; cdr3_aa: CASSKGGTGRNIQYF
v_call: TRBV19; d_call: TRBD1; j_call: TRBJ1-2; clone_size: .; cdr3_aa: CASTPGQGRGYTF
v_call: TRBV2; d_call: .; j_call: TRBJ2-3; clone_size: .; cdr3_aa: CASSGADTQYF
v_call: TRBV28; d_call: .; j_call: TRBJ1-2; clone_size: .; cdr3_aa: CASSLEDLLYGYTF
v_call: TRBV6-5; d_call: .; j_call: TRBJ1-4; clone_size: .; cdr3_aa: CASSYGFNEKLFF
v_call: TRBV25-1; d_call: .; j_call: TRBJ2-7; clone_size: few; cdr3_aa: CASSDGASYEQYF
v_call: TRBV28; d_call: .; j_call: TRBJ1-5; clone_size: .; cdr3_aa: CASSLEGVWGQPQHF
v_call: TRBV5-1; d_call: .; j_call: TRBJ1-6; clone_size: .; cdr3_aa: CASRWTPGDNSPLHF
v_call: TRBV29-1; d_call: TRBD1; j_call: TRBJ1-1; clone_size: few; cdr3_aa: CSATTGDGEAFF
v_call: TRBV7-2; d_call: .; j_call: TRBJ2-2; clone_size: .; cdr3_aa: CASSLTGTGELFF
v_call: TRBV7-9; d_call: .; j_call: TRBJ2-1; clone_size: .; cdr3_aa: CASSLGTQSSYNEQFF
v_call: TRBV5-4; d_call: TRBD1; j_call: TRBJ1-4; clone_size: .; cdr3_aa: CASSLPGQGNEKLFF
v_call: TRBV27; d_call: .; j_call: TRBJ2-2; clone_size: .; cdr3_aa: CASRTSHTGELFF
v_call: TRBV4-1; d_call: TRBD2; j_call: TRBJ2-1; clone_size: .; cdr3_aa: CASSHPHRGLAGFNEQFF
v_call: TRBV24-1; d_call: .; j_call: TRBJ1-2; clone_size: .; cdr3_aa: CATSDYEGAGYTF
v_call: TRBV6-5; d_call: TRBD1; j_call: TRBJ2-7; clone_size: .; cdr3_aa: CASSYSGQGRYEQYF
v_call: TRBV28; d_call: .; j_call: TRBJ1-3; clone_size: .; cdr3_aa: CASRQTAGHKNTIYF
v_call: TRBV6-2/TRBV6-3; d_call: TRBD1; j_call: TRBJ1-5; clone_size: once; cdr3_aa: CASSQAGQNQPQHF
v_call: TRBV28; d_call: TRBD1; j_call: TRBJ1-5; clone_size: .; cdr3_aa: CASSEDRGPYQPQHF
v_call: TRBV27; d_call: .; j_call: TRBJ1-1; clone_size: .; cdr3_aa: CASSPRTVNTEAFF
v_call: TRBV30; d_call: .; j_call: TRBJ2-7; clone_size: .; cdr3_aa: CAWSRLYEQYF
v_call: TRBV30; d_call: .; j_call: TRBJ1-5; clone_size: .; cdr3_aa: CAWSVPGAQPQHF
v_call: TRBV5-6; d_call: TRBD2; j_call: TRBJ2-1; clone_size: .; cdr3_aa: CASSGLAGADEQFF
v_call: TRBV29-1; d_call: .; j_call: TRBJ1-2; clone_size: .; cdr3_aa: CSVVGGYGYTF
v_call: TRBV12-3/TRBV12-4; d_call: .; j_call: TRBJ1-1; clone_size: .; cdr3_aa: CASSLGATEAFF
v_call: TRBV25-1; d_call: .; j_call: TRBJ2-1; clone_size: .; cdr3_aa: CASSVVMEGEQFF
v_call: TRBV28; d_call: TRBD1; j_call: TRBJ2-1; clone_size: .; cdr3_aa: CASSSRQGVYEQFF
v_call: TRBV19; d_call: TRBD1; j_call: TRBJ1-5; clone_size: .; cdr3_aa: CASSSTGGFQPQHF
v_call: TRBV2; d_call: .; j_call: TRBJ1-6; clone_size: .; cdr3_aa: CASSVERTDSPLHF
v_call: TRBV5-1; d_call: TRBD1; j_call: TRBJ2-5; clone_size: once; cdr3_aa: CASRQGEETQYF
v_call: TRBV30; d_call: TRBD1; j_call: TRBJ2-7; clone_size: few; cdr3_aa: CAWGQGINEQYF
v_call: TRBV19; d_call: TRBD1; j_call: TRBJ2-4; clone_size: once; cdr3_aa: CASSIWRDRVKNIQYF
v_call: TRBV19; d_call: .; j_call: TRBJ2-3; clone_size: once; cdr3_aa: CASSSQGRTDTQYF
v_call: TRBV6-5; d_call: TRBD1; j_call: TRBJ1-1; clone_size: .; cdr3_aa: CASSSPRTGQGTEAFF
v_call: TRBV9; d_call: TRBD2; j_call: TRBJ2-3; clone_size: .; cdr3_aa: CASGPGTSGGAEADTQYF
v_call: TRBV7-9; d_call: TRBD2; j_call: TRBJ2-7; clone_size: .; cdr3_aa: CASSLDGTSDEQYF
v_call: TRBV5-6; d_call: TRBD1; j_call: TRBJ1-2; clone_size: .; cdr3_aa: CASSLAGTGGNGYTF
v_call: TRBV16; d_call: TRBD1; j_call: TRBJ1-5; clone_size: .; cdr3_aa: CASSQSGGRQPQHF
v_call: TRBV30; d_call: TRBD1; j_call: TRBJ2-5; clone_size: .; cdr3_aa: CAWSVGGPETQYF
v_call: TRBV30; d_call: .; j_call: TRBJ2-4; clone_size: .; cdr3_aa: CAWSAPGLLAKNIQYF
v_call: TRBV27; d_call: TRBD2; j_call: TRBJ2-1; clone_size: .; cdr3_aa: CASTLSGITYNEQFF
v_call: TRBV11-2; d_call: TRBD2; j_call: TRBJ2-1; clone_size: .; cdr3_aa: CASSLTDIAGGEQFF
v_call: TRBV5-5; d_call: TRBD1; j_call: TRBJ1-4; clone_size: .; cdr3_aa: CASGKQGAGEKLFF
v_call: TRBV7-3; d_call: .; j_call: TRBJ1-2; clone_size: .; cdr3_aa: CASSPGGQANYGYTF
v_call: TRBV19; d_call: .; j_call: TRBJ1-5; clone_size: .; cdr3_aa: CASSIQTAKVNQPQHF
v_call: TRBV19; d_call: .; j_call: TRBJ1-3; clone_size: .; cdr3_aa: CASSIGPSGNTIYF
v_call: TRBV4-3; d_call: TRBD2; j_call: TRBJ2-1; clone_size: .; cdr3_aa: CASSQDGLAGEGTYNEQFF
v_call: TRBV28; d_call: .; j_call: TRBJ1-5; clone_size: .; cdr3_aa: CASNSGNQPQHF
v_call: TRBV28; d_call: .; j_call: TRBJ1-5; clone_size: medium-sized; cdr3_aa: CASNPLGQRVNQPQHF
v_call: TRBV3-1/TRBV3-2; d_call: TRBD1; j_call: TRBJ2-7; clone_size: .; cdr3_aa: CASSQDRETGGSYEQYF
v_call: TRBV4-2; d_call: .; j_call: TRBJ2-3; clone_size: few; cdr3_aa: CASSLREGSLTDTQYF
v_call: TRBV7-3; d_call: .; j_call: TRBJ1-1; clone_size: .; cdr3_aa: CASSLGRENTEAFF
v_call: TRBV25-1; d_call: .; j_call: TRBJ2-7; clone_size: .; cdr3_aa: CASRGTDSYEQYF
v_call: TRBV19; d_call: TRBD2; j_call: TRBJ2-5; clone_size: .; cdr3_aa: CASSITSGGKETQYF
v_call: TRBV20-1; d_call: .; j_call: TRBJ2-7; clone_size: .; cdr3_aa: CSASMEYEQYF